The source of this T cell receptor (beta chain) is a study of CD8+CD57+ T cells in acquired aplastic anemia. About the study: When averaged, DNA from sorted CD4+ and CD8+ cells came to approximately 3.2 ug.

The ends were cut back, 7 bases at V and 0 bases at J, with 9 bases in the middle. The CDR3 length is 13 residues. Germline CDR1 reads MNHNS; CDR2 reads SASEGT. Study-level points and caveats: It was found that roughly 31 CD8+ CDR3 sequences were shared between patients and controls.

On this clonotype: Its antigen is undetermined.

The template used for profiling TCR beta VDJ and CDR3 was genomic DNA. MiXCR, applied by TCRdb to the reads, yields one record per CDR3 protein. The profile shows roughly 80,000 distinct CDR3 sequences, over 35% of them singletons. The sequenced sample was sorted CD4+, CD8+, or CD8+CD57+ T cells (not recorded which) from PBMCs. The receptor was derived from a human donor in good health, serving as a control. The chain employs TRBV6-1 and TRBJ1-1, with D possibly matching TRBD1 (5 bases). In DNA form, the CDR3 reads TGTGCCAGCACCGGGGGGATGAACACTGAAGCTTTCTTT. Translation: CASTGGMNTEAFF.